What follows describes a single TCR beta chain. The sorted Tregs were CD4+CD25+CD127-/low cells. The CDR3 spans 15 residues. Looked up from germline, CDR1 is KGHDR and CDR2 is SFDVKD. With 7 bases removed from V and 5 bases from J, the gap between germline ends came to 17 bases. TCRdb re-called the 5' RACE reads through MiXCR, storing one row per CDR3 protein. The sample records tens of thousands of distinct CDR3 sequences, about 20% being singletons. The source is a female donor with breast cancer. Source material: Tregs sorted from blood. This sequence joins TRBV24-1 and TRBJ2-1; D is possibly TRBD2 (5 bases). CDR3 in amino acids: CATRGSGNLNNEQFF. The CDR3 nucleotides are TGTGCCACCAGGGGAAGCGGAAATCTTAACAATGAGCAGTTCTTC.